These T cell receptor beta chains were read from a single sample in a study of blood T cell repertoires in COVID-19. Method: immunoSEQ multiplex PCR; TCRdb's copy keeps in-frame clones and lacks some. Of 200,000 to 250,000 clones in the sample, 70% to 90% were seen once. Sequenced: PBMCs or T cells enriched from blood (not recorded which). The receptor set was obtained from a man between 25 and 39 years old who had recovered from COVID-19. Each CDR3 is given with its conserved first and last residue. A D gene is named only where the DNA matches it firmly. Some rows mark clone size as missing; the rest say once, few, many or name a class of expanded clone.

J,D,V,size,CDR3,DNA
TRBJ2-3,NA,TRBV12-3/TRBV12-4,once,CASSLRDTQYF,TGTGCCAGCAGCTTGCGTGATACGCAGTATTTT
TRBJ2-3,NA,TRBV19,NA,CASRGGSLTDTQYF,TGTGCCAGTAGAGGCGGCAGTCTCACAGATACGCAGTATTTT
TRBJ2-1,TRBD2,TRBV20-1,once,CSASTSGVGDEQFF,TGCAGTGCTAGTACTAGCGGGGTGGGGGATGAGCAGTTCTTC
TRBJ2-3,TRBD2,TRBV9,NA,CASSATSGGLSDTQYF,TGTGCCAGCAGCGCCACTAGCGGGGGGTTATCAGATACGCAGTATTTT
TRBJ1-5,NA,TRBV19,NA,CASSFPGGPQHF,TGTGCCAGTAGTTTTCCCGGTGGTCCCCAGCATTTT
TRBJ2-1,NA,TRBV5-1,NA,CASSLPILAVQSRFF,TGCGCCAGCAGCTTGCCAATATTAGCGGTACAATCTCGGTTCTTC
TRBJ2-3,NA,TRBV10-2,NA,CASRPGTAALEQYF,TGCGCCAGCAGGCCCGGGACTGCCGCCTTGGAGCAGTATTTT
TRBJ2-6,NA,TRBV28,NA,CASSPFSSGANVLTF,TGTGCCAGCAGCCCCTTTAGCTCTGGGGCCAACGTCCTGACTTTC
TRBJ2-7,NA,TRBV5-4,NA,CASSLVSSYEQYF,TGTGCCAGCAGCTTGGTTAGCAGCTACGAGCAGTACTTC
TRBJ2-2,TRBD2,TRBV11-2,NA,CASSLSGGHTGELFF,TGTGCCAGCAGCTTAAGCGGGGGGCACACCGGGGAGCTGTTTTTT
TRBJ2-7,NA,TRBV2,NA,CASSLTGYEQYF,TGTGCCAGCAGTCTGACGGGTTACGAGCAGTACTTC
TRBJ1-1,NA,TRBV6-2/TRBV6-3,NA,CASSYFLGPAGGAFF,TGTGCCAGCAGTTACTTTTTGGGGCCGGCGGGGGGAGCTTTCTTT
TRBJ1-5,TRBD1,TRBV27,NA,CASSPTPGTGNQPQHF,TGTGCCAGCAGTCCCACGCCCGGGACAGGGAATCAGCCCCAGCATTTT
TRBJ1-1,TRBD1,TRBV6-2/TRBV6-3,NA,CASSYRGLTEAFF,TGTGCCAGCAGTTACAGGGGGCTTACTGAAGCTTTCTTT
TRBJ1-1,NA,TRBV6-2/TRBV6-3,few,CASSRGTEAFF,TGTGCCAGCAGTCGGGGGACTGAAGCTTTCTTT
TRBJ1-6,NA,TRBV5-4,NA,CASSLDSLGSPLHF,TGTGCCAGCAGCCTGGACAGTCTCGGTTCACCCCTCCACTTT
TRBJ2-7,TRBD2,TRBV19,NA,CASSITGLDYEQYF,TGTGCCAGTAGTATTACCGGACTAGACTACGAGCAGTACTTC
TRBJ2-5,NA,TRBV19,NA,CASSMQIQETQYF,TGTGCCAGTAGTATGCAGATACAAGAGACCCAGTACTTC
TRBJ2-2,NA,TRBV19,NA,CASSPAGVGGELFF,TGTGCCAGTAGTCCCGCCGGGGTTGGCGGGGAGCTGTTTTTT
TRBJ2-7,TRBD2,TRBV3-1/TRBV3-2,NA,CASSPYGLAGSYEQYF,TGTGCCAGCAGCCCATACGGACTAGCGGGCTCCTACGAGCAGTACTTC
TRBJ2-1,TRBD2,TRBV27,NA,CASSPGTSVLQQFF,TGTGCCAGCAGTCCGGGGACTAGCGTGCTGCAGCAGTTCTTC
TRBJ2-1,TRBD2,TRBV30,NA,CAEREVGHNEQFF,TGTGCCGAGCGGGAGGTTGGTCACAATGAGCAGTTCTTC
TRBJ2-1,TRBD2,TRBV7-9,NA,CASSLGDTSGRIYNEQFF,TGTGCCAGCAGCTTAGGGGACACTAGCGGGAGGATCTACAATGAGCAGTTCTTC
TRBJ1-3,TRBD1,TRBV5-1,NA,CASQGQGAGNTIYF,TGCGCCAGCCAGGGACAGGGGGCAGGAAACACCATATATTTT
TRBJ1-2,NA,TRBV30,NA,CAWRRVGGYTF,TGTGCCTGGAGGAGGGTGGGCGGCTACACCTTC
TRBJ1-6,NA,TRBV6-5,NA,CATGQSSYNSPLHF,TGTGCCACAGGACAGAGCTCCTATAATTCACCCCTCCACTTT
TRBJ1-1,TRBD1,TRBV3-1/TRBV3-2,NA,CASTSRDSGEAFF,TGTGCCAGCACCTCCCGGGACAGTGGTGAAGCTTTCTTT
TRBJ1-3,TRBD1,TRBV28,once,CASSPLSSQGAGNTIYF,TGTGCCAGCAGCCCCCTTAGCTCGCAGGGGGCTGGAAACACCATATATTTT
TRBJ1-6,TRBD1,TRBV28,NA,CASRGTGTDNSPLHF,TGTGCCAGCAGGGGGACAGGGACGGATAATTCACCCCTCCACTTT
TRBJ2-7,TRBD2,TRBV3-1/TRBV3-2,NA,CASSQEEGLAGVYYEQYF,TGTGCCAGCAGCCAAGAAGAGGGACTAGCGGGAGTTTACTACGAGCAGTACTTC